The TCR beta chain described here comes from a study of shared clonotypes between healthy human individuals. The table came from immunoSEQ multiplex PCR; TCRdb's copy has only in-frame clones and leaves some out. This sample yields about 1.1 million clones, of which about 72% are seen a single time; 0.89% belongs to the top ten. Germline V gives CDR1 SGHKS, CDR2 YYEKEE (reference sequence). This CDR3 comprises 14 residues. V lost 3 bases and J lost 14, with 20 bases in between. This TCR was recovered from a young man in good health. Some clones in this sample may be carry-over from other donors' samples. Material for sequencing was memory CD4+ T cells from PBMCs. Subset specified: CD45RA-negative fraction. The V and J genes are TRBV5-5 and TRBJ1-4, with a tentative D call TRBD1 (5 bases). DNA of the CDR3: TGTGCCAGCAGCTCGGGGACCCCTGGTGGTTATCTGTTTTTT. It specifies CASSSGTPGGYLFF.